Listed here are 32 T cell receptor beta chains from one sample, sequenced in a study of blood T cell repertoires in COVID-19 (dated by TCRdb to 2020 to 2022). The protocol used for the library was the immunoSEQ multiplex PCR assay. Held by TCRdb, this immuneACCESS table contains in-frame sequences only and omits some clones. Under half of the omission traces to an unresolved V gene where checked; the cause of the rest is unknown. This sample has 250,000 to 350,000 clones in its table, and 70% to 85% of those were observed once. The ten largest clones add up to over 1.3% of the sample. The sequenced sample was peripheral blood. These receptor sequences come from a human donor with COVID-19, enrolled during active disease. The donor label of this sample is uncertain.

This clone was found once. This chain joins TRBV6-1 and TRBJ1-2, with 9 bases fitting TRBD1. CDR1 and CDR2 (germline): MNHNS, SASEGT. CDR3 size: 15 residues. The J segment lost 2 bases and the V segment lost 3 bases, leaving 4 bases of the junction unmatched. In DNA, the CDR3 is TGTGCCAGCAGTGATCCCGGGACAGGGAACTATGGCTACACCTTC. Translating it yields CASSDPGTGNYGYTF.

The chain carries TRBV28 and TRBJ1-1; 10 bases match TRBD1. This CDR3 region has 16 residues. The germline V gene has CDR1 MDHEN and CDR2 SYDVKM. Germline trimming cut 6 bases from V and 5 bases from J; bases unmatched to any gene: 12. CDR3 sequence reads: CASSLLTGGGGTEAFF. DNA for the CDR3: TGTGCCAGCAGCCTCCTGACAGGGGGCGGGGGAACTGAAGCTTTCTTT.

The CDR3 spells CASSQDLVAGVSEQFF. CDR3 DNA sequence: TGTGCCAGCAGCCAAGATCTGGTAGCGGGAGTAAGCGAGCAGTTCTTC. V gene TRBV3-1 (or the pseudogene TRBV3-2) combines with J gene TRBJ2-1; 9 bases align to TRBD2. The CDR3 is made up of 16 amino acids. With 0 bases clipped from V and 10 bases from J, the junction kept 10 bases outside the gene matches. The V gene's germline CDR1 is LGHDT and CDR2 YNNKEL (reference sequence).

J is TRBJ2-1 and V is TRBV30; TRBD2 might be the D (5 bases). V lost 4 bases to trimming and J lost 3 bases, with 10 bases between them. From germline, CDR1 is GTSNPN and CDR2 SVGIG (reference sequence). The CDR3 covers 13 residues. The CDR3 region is CAWTGNLYNEQFF. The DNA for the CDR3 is TGTGCCTGGACGGGAAATCTCTACAATGAGCAGTTCTTC.

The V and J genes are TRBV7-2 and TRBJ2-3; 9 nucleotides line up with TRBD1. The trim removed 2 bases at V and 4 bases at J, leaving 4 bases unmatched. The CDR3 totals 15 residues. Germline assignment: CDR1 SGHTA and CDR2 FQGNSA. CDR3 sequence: CASSLTGGNPDTQYF. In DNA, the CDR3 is TGTGCCAGCAGCTTAACAGGGGGCAACCCAGATACGCAGTATTTT.

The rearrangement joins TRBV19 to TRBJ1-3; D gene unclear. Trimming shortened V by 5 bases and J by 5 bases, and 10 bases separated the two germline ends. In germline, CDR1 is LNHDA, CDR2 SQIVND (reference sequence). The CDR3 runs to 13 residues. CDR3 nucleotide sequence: TGTGCCAGTAGTCCCCGTGAGAGAAACACCATATATTTT. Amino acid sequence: CASSPRERNTIYF.

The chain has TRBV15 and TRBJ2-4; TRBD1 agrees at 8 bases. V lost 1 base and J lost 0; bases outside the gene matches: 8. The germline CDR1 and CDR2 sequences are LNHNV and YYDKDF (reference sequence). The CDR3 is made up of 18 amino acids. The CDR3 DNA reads TGTGCCACCAGCAGAGCGCAGACAGGGGTTCTAGCCAAAAACATTCAGTACTTC. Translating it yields CATSRAQTGVLAKNIQYF.

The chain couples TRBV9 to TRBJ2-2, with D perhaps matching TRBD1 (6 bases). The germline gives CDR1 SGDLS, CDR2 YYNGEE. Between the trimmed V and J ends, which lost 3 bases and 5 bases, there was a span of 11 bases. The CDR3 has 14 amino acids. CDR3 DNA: TGTGCCAGCAGCGCTAATACAGGGACCGGGGAGCTGTTTTTT. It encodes CASSANTGTGELFF.

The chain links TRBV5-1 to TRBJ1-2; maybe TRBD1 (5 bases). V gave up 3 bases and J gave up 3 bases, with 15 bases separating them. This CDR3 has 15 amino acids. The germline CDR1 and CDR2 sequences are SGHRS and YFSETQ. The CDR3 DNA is TGCGCCAGCAGCTCCGGCCCGGGGGAGGACTATGGCTACACCTTC. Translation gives CASSSGPGEDYGYTF.

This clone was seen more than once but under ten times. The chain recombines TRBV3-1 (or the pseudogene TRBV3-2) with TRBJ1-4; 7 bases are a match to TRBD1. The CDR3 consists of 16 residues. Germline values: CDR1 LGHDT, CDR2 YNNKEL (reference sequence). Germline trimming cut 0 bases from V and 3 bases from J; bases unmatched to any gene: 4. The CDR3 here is CASSQDSRGSNEKLFF. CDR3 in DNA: TGTGCCAGCAGCCAAGATAGCAGGGGGTCTAATGAAAAACTGTTTTTT.

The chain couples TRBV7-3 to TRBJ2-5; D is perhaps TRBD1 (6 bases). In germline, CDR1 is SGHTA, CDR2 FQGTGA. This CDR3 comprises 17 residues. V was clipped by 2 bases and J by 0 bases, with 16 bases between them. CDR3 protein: CASSLGLGQPNQETQYF. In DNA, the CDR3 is TGTGCCAGCAGCTTAGGGCTCGGACAGCCAAACCAAGAGACCCAGTACTTC.

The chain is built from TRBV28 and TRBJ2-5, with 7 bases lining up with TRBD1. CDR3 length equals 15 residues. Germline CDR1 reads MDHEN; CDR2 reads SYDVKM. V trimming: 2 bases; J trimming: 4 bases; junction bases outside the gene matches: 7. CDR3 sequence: CASSLLQGVGETQYF. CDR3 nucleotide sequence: TGTGCCAGCAGTTTACTCCAGGGGGTAGGAGAGACCCAGTACTTC.

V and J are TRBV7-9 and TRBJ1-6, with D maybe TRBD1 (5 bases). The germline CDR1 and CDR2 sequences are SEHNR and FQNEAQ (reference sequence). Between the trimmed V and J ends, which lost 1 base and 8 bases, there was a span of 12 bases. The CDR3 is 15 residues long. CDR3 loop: CASSLGGLTDSPLHF. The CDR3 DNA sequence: TGTGCCAGCAGCTTAGGGGGACTTACCGATTCACCCCTCCACTTT.

Written as DNA, the CDR3 is TGTGCCAGCAGGTTGACAAGCTACGAGCAGTACTTC. Protein product: CASRLTSYEQYF. The J gene is TRBJ2-7, the V gene TRBV12-3 or TRBV12-4; no clear D gene. V lost 6 bases to trimming and J lost 3 bases, with 9 bases between them. CDR3 length equals 12 residues.

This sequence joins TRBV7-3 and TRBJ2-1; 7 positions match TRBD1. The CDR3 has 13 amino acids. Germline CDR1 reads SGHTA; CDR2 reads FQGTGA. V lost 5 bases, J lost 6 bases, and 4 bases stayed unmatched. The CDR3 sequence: CASSPNRGNEQFF. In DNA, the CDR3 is TGTGCCAGCAGCCCCAACAGGGGCAATGAGCAGTTCTTC. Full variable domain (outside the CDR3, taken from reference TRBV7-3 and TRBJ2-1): GAGVSQTPSNKVTEKGKYVELRCDPISGHTALYWYRQSLGQGPEFLIYFQGTGAADDSGLPNDRFFAVRPEGSVSTLKIQRTERGDSAVYLCASSPNRGNEQFFGPGTRLTVL.

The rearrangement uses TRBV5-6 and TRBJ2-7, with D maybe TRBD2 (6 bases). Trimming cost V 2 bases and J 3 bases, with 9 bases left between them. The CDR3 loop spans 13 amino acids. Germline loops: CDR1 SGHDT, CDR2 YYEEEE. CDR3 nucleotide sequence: TGTGCCAGCAGCTTCGGGAGCCGCTACGAGCAGTACTTC. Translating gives CASSFGSRYEQYF.

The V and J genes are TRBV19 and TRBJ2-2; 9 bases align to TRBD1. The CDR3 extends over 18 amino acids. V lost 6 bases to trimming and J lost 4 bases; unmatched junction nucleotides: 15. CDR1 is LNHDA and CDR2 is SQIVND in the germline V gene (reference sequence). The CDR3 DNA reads TGTGCCAGTAGGAGTGCCCGGGACCGGGACAGGGTCACCGGGGAGCTGTTTTTT. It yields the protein CASRSARDRDRVTGELFF.

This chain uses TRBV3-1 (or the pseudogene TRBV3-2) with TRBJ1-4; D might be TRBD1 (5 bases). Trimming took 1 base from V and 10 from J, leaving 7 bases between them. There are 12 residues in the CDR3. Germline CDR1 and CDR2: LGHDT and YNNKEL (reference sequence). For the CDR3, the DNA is TGTGCCAGCAGCCAAGGAAGGGGAAAACTGTTTTTT. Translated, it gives CASSQGRGKLFF.

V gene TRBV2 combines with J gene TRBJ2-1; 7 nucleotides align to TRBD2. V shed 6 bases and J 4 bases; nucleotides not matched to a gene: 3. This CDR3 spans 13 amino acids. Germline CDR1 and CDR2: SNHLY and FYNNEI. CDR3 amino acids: CASRGTTYNEQFF. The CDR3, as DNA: TGTGCCAGCAGGGGGACTACTTACAATGAGCAGTTCTTC.

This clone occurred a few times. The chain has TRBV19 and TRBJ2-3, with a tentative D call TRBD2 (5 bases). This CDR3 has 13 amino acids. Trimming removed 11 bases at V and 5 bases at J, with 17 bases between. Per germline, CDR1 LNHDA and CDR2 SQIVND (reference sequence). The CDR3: CASTGVERDTQYF. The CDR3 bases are TGTGCCTCGACCGGGGTGGAAAGAGATACGCAGTATTTT.

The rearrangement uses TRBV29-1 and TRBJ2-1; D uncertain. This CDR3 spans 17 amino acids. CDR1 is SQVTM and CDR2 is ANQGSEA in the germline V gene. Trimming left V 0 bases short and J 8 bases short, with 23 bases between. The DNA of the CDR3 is TGCAGCGTTGAAGAGATTTTGCGCGCTTCCAGGATCGATGAGCAGTTCTTC. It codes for CSVEEILRASRIDEQFF.

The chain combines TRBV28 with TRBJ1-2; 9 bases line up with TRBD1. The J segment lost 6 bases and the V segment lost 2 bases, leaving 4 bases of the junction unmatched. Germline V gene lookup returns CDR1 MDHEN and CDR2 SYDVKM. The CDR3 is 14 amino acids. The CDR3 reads CASSLTGGAHGYTF. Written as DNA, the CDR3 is TGTGCCAGCAGTTTAACAGGGGGCGCGCATGGCTACACCTTC.

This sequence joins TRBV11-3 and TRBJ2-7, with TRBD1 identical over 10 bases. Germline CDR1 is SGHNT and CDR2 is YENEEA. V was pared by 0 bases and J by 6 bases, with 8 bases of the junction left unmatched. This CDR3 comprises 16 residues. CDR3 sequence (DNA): TGTGCCAGCAGCTTAGATGGACAGGGGGGACTCTTCGAGCAGTACTTC. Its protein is CASSLDGQGGLFEQYF.

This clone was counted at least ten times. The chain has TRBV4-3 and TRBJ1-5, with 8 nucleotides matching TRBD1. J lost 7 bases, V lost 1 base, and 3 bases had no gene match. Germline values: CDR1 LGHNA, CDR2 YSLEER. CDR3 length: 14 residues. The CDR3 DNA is TGCGCCAGCAGCCAAGCAGGGGGCGGACAGCCCCAGCATTTT. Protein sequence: CASSQAGGGQPQHF.

Written as DNA, the CDR3 is TGTGCCAGCAGTCGAATACAGGGGGGAAATCAGCCCCAGCATTTT. Protein sequence: CASSRIQGGNQPQHF. The chain employs TRBV6-6 and TRBJ1-5, with TRBD1 identical over 8 bases. Germline V lookup: CDR1 MNHNY, CDR2 SVGAGI (reference sequence). CDR3 length: 15 residues. V lost 5 bases and J lost 4; bases outside the gene matches: 7.

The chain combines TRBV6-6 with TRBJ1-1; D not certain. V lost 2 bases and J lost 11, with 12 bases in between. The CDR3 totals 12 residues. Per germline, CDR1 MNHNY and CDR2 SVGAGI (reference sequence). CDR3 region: CASSYEARWAFF. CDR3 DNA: TGTGCCAGCAGTTACGAGGCCCGGTGGGCTTTCTTT.

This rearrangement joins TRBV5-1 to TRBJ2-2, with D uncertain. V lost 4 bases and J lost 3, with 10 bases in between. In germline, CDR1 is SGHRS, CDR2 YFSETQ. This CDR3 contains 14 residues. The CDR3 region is CASSPSLDTGELFF. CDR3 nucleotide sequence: TGCGCCAGCAGCCCTTCCCTCGACACCGGGGAGCTGTTTTTT. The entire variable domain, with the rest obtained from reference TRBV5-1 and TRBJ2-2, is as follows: KAGVTQTPRYLIKTRGQQVTLSCSPISGHRSVSWYQQTPGQGLQFLFEYFSETQRNKGNFPGRFSGRQFSNSRSEMNVSTLELGDSALYLCASSPSLDTGELFFGEGSRLTVL.

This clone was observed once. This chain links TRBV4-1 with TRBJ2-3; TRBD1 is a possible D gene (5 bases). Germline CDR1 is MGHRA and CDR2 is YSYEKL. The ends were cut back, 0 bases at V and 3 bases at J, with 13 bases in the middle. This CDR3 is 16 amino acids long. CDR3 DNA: TGCGCCAGCAGCCAAGATCCCTTAGGGGTGACAGATACGCAGTATTTT. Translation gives CASSQDPLGVTDTQYF.

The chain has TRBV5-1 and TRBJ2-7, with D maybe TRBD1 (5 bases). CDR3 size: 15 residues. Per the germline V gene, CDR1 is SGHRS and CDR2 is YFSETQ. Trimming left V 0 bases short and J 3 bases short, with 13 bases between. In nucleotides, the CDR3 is TGCGCCAGCAGCTTGGAAGCAGGGTCATACTACGAGCAGTACTTC. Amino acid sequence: CASSLEAGSYYEQYF.

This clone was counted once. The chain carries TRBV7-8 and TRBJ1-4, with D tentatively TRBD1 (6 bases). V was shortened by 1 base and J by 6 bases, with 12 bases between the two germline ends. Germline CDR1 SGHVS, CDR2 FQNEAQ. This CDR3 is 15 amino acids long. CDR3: CASSLVGRGDEKLFF. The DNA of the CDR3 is TGTGCCAGCAGCTTAGTGGGCAGGGGAGATGAAAAACTGTTTTTT.

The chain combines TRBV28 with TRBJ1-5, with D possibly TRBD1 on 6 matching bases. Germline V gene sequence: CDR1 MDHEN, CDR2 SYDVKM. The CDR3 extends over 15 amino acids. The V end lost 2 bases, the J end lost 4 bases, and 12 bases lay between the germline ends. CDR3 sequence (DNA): TGTGCCAGCAGTTTACCCGGGACACCAAATCAGCCCCAGCATTTT. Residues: CASSLPGTPNQPQHF. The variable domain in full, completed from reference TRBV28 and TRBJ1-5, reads DVKVTQSSRYLVKRTGEKVFLECVQDMDHENMFWYRQDPGLGLRLIYFSYDVKMKEKGDIPEGYSVSREKKERFSLILESASTNQTSMYLCASSLPGTPNQPQHFGDGTRLSIL.

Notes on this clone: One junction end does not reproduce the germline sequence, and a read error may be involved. The DNA for the CDR3 is TGTGCTAGCAGCCCCGGAACTACAACTAATGAAAAACTGTTTTTT. Residues: CASSPGTTTNEKLFF. V gene TRBV7-7 combines with J gene TRBJ1-4; the D is unclear. Germline values: CDR1 SSHAT, CDR2 FNYEAQ (reference sequence). The CDR3 spans 15 residues.